The 13 T cell receptor beta chains in this list originate from one sample, sequenced in a study of CD8 T cells in ankylosing spondylitis. Overall study results and limits: A motif in TCR beta, a set of several highly homologous variants, appeared characteristic of ankylosing spondylitis blood.

Their specific antigens are unknown. MiXCR, applied by TCRdb to the 5' RACE reads, yields one record per CDR3 protein. The data contain roughly 700,000 distinct CDR3 sequences, 19% of them seen just once; the ten biggest clones take up 15% to 20%. The sample consisted of blood, either unsorted or a sorted T cell fraction (not recorded which). These receptors were taken from a male donor with ankylosing spondylitis.

This chain joins TRBV18 and TRBJ1-3; D possibly corresponds to TRBD1 (5 bases). CDR3 length equals 16 residues. Germline lookup yields CDR1 KGHSH and CDR2 LQKENI. The V end lost 0 bases, the J end lost 7 bases, and 16 bases lay between the germline ends. The CDR3 DNA sequence: TGTGCCAGCTCACCACCGGGACGTAGAACGGGCAACACCATATATTTT. This codes for CASSPPGRRTGNTIYF.

The chain carries TRBV12-3 or TRBV12-4 and TRBJ2-1; unclear D gene. The CDR3 runs 14 residues. Trimming stripped 7 bases from V and 5 bases from J, with 15 bases between. The DNA for the CDR3 is TGTGCCAGCACCTCCTCCGGCGGCGACAATGAGCAGTTCTTC. Its translation: CASTSSGGDNEQFF.

This clonotype was seen a few times. V is TRBV7-9 and J is TRBJ2-2, with D tentatively TRBD2 (7 bases). From germline, CDR1 is SEHNR and CDR2 FQNEAQ (reference sequence). Trimming removed 8 bases at V and 3 bases at J, with 22 bases between. The CDR3 length is 17 residues. The DNA of the CDR3 is TGTGCCAGCCCCCATACGGCGGGGGCTCTTGACACCGGGGAGCTGTTTTTT. This sequence encodes CASPHTAGALDTGELFF.

This clonotype has just a few counts. The chain recombines TRBV7-6 with TRBJ2-5; D is unclear. CDR3 length: 13 residues. The germline gives CDR1 SGHVS, CDR2 FNYEAQ. V was cut by 4 bases and J by 2 bases, with 8 bases left in between. The chain's CDR3 is CASSSLGQETQYF. CDR3 in DNA: TGTGCCAGCAGCTCCCTGGGGCAAGAGACCCAGTACTTC.

Worth noting for this clonotype: At one of its ends the junction is not consistent with the germline gene, which may arise from a read error. This sequence joins TRBV12-3 or TRBV12-4 and TRBJ2-7; 7 bases align to TRBD1. The CDR3 consists of 17 residues. The CDR3 nucleotides read TGTACCAGCTCCCATCCGTCCGCAGCCCAAACAGGGGACGAGCAGTACTTC. It specifies CTSSHPSAAQTGDEQYF.

V and J are TRBV20-1 and TRBJ2-1; D is ambiguous. The CDR3 runs to 16 residues. Germline V gene sequence: CDR1 DFQATT, CDR2 SNEGSKA (reference sequence). The V end was cut by 0 bases, the J end by 0 bases, with 12 bases between. This CDR3 is CSARDSYPSSYNEQFF. CDR3 DNA: TGCAGTGCTAGAGATTCTTACCCAAGCTCCTACAATGAGCAGTTCTTC.

The genes are TRBV14 and TRBJ2-1; D gene uncertain. This CDR3 is built from 14 residues. CDR1 and CDR2 (germline): SGHDN, FVKESK. V was clipped by 1 base and J by 7 bases, with 11 bases between them. The CDR3 protein is CASSQVSPRNEQFF. CDR3 nucleotides: TGTGCCAGCAGCCAAGTGTCTCCCCGGAATGAGCAGTTCTTC. Looking up the rest from reference TRBV14 and TRBJ2-1 gives the full variable domain: EAGVTQFPSHSVIEKGQTVTLRCDPISGHDNLYWYRRVMGKEIKFLLHFVKESKQDESGMPNNRFLAERTGGTYSTLKVQPAELEDSGVYFCASSQVSPRNEQFFGPGTRLTVL.

This clonotype was found a few times. The V and J genes are TRBV3-1 and TRBJ2-7; no clear D. V was clipped by 8 bases and J by 0 bases, with 11 bases between them. Germline V gene lookup returns CDR1 LGHDT and CDR2 YNNKEL (reference sequence). CDR3 size: 13 residues. The CDR3 DNA reads as TGTGCCAGCGGTTTTACGGACTCCTACGAGCAGTACTTC. This gives the protein CASGFTDSYEQYF.

The chain carries TRBV7-9 and TRBJ2-7; the D gene could be TRBD1 or TRBD2 (5 bases each). V was shortened by 4 bases and J by 2 bases, with 18 bases between the two germline ends. Germline CDR1 SEHNR, CDR2 FQNEAQ (reference sequence). This CDR3 is 16 amino acids long. The CDR3 sequence: CASSSSGTYNPYEQYF. DNA for the CDR3: TGTGCCAGCAGCTCCTCCGGGACCTACAATCCCTACGAGCAGTACTTC. Looking up the rest from reference TRBV7-9 and TRBJ2-7 gives the full variable domain: DTGVSQNPRHKITKRGQNVTFRCDPISEHNRLYWYRQTLGQGPEFLTYFQNEAQLEKSRLLSDRFSAERPKGSFSTLEIQRTEQGDSAMYLCASSSSGTYNPYEQYFGPGTRLTVT.

The DNA of the CDR3 is TGTGCCAGCAGTTGGACTAGCGGGAGCGATACGCAGTATTTT. Protein: CASSWTSGSDTQYF. This chain connects TRBV7-2 to TRBJ2-3; 13 bases match TRBD2. Germline values: CDR1 SGHTA, CDR2 FQGNSA. V was pared by 6 bases and J by 6 bases, with 3 bases of the junction left unmatched. The CDR3 runs 14 residues.

This clonotype came up many times. This rearrangement joins TRBV12-3 or TRBV12-4 to TRBJ2-7, with TRBD2 matching 7 bases. There are 14 residues in the CDR3. J gave up 2 bases and V 5 bases, and 6 bases lay outside the gene matches. This CDR3 reads CASSLGTTAYEQYF. CDR3 nucleotide sequence: TGTGCCAGCAGTCTCGGGACTACAGCCTACGAGCAGTACTTC.

This chain links TRBV4-1 with TRBJ2-1, with 11 bases that match TRBD2. J was trimmed by 8 bases and V by 5 bases; bases with no gene match: 8. Germline values: CDR1 MGHRA, CDR2 YSYEKL. The CDR3 loop spans 15 amino acids. The CDR3 sequence is CASSEGLAEGHEQFF. CDR3 coding DNA: TGCGCCAGCAGCGAGGGACTAGCGGAGGGGCATGAGCAGTTCTTC.

The chain recombines TRBV29-1 with TRBJ1-5; D call uncertain. Germline lookup yields CDR1 SQVTM and CDR2 ANQGSEA. CDR3 size: 13 residues. V gave up 6 bases and J gave up 3 bases, with 12 bases separating them. CDR3 DNA sequence: TGCAGCGTCCTGGTGGGAGTCAATCAGCCCCAGCATTTT. Its translation is CSVLVGVNQPQHF.